Following are 17 T cell receptor beta chains from one sample sequenced in a study of human T cells and chemical hapten exposure. The time point was: pre-sensitization, week 0. Indicated treatment: therapeutic diphenylcyclopropenone sensitization with weekly scalp DPC. One entry per CDR3 protein, called by TCRdb with MiXCR from the RACE reads. Here the sample spans about 98,000 distinct CDR3 sequences, under 14% being singletons. The sequences come from whole blood, collected in connection with sensitization to the hapten diphenylcyclopropenone (DPC). Receptor source: a woman aged 55-69 years with alopecia areata. Some clones in this sample may be carry-over from other donors' samples.

V and J are TRBV5-6 and TRBJ2-2, with a weak D call TRBD1 (6 bases). Germline V gene lookup returns CDR1 SGHDT and CDR2 YYEEEE. CDR3 length: 18 amino acids. The ends were cut back, 4 bases at V and 4 bases at J, with 23 bases in the middle. The CDR3 sequence: CASSDFLLRDIGTGELFF. The CDR3 nucleotides read TGTGCCAGCAGCGACTTCCTCCTCCGGGACATTGGCACCGGGGAGCTGTTTTTT.

There are many counts of this clonotype. The chain combines TRBV5-4 with TRBJ1-2; 7 nucleotides line up with TRBD1. V lost 2 bases and J lost 3; bases outside the gene matches: 7. The CDR3 length is 15 residues. Germline-derived CDR1 and CDR2 are SGHNT and YYREEE (reference sequence). CDR3 bases: TGTGCCAGCAGCTTAGAACGGACAGGAGACTATGGCTACACCTTC. The encoded protein is CASSLERTGDYGYTF.

As to this clonotype: Just one base apart from a much larger clone, this may be a read error. The rearrangement links TRBV29-1 to TRBJ1-2; D is uncertain. CDR3 length: 11 residues. Germline CDR1 reads SQVTM; CDR2 reads ANQGSEA. As DNA, the CDR3 is TGCAGCGTTGTCGCAGACTATGGCTGCACCTTC. Amino acids: CSVVADYGCTF.

This clonotype was recorded at least ten times. The rearrangement uses TRBV5-1 and TRBJ1-4; D remains unclear. CDR1 and CDR2 (germline): SGHRS, YFSETQ. Trimming removed 3 bases at V and 0 bases at J, with 15 bases between. The CDR3 is made up of 17 amino acids. The CDR3 bases are TGCGCCAGCAGCTGGACCTCGAGGGCCGCAACTAATGAAAAACTGTTTTTT. It translates to CASSWTSRAATNEKLFF.

This clonotype came up a few times. The rearrangement uses TRBV27 and TRBJ1-1, with D possibly being TRBD1 (6 bases). Per the germline V gene, CDR1 is MNHEY and CDR2 is SMNVEV (reference sequence). The CDR3 length is 13 residues. V shed 5 bases and J shed 5 bases, with 12 bases lying between them. DNA of the CDR3: TGTGCCAGCAGTAAGGGGGGGGTTACTGAAGCTTTCTTT. Its protein is CASSKGGVTEAFF.

The V gene is TRBV5-1, the J gene TRBJ2-5; 8 nucleotides line up with TRBD1. This CDR3 has 17 amino acids. With 1 base clipped from V and 2 bases from J, the junction kept 10 bases outside the gene matches. The germline V gene has CDR1 SGHRS and CDR2 YFSETQ. This chain's CDR3 is CASSLPIGTGVQETQYF. The CDR3 DNA follows: TGCGCCAGCAGCTTGCCCATCGGGACAGGAGTACAAGAGACCCAGTACTTC.

J is TRBJ2-5 and V is TRBV12-3 or TRBV12-4; D is undetermined. The ends were cut back, 5 bases at V and 7 bases at J, with 14 bases in the middle. The CDR3 covers 13 residues. The CDR3 DNA reads TGTGCCAGCAGTCAAGAGGTGATGGGGACCCAGTACTTC. This translates into CASSQEVMGTQYF.

This clonotype was detected a few times. This chain uses TRBV5-4 with TRBJ1-2; D is perhaps TRBD1 (6 bases). This CDR3 has 14 amino acids. V was trimmed by 5 bases and J by 2 bases, leaving 13 bases between them. Germline CDR1 and CDR2: SGHNT and YYREEE (reference sequence). Here the CDR3 DNA reads TGTGCCAGCAGATCCGGACAGAGGAACTATGGCTACACCTTC. Translation gives CASRSGQRNYGYTF.

This clonotype was observed at least ten times. V and J are TRBV6-1 and TRBJ1-1, with D possibly TRBD1 on 6 matching bases. CDR1 and CDR2 from the germline V gene are MNHNS and SASEGT. CDR3 length: 15 residues. The V gene lost 4 bases and the J gene lost 1 base, with 13 bases spanning the gap. CDR3 in amino acids: CASSAGHLGNTEAFF. In DNA form, the CDR3 reads TGTGCCAGCAGTGCGGGACACCTTGGGAACACTGAAGCTTTCTTT.

The gene calls are TRBV20-1 and TRBJ1-4, with D uncertain. The CDR3 is made up of 12 amino acids. V was trimmed by 1 base and J by 3 bases, leaving 3 bases between them. Germline V gene lookup returns CDR1 DFQATT and CDR2 SNEGSKA (reference sequence). The CDR3 region is CSARGSNEKLFF. The CDR3 nucleotides read TGCAGTGCTAGAGGATCTAATGAAAAACTGTTTTTT.

This clonotype was seen many times. The chain has TRBV30 and TRBJ1-1, with D tentatively TRBD1 (6 bases). Trimming removed 6 bases from V and 6 bases from J, with 11 bases in between. Germline values: CDR1 GTSNPN, CDR2 SVGIG (reference sequence). This CDR3 spans 11 amino acids. Here the CDR3 reads CACFRGAEAFF. CDR3 sequence (DNA): TGTGCCTGCTTCAGGGGAGCTGAAGCTTTCTTT.

In this sample, this clonotype turned up a few times. The rearrangement uses TRBV7-2 and TRBJ1-2, with TRBD1 as a possible D gene (6 bases). Germline V gene sequence: CDR1 SGHTA, CDR2 FQGNSA. With 5 bases removed from V and 7 bases from J, the gap between germline ends came to 20 bases. The CDR3 length is 15 residues. This chain's CDR3 is CASSSVLAGDGGYTF. The DNA for the CDR3 is TGTGCCAGCAGCAGTGTGCTCGCAGGGGATGGTGGCTACACCTTC. Combining the CDR3 with reference TRBV7-2 and TRBJ1-2 gives the whole variable domain GAGVSQSPSNKVTEKGKDVELRCDPISGHTALYWYRQSLGQGLEFLIYFQGNSAPDKSGLPSDRFSAERTGGSVSTLTIQRTQQEDSAVYLCASSSVLAGDGGYTFGSGTRLTVV.

This clonotype has at least ten counts. The rearrangement uses TRBV6-5 and TRBJ2-7; TRBD1 might be the D (5 bases). This CDR3 has 13 residues. V lost 6 bases and J lost 0, with 9 bases in between. The germline gives CDR1 MNHEY, CDR2 SVGAGI. The CDR3: CASRLTVSYEQYF. CDR3 in DNA: TGTGCCAGCAGGCTGACAGTCTCCTACGAGCAGTACTTC.

This clonotype has more than one count but fewer than ten. The J gene is TRBJ2-1, the V gene TRBV18, with D unclear. Per the germline V gene, CDR1 is KGHSH and CDR2 is LQKENI. V lost 2 bases, J lost 2 bases, and 4 bases lay in between. The CDR3 sequence is 13 residues long. CDR3 residues: CASSPSAYNEQFF. The DNA for the CDR3 is TGTGCCAGCTCACCAAGTGCCTACAATGAGCAGTTCTTC.

This clonotype was seen repeatedly, ten times or more. The chain carries TRBV20-1 and TRBJ1-1, with TRBD1 as a possible D gene (5 bases). V lost 3 bases and J lost 3, with 17 bases in between. Germline CDR1 DFQATT, CDR2 SNEGSKA (reference sequence). CDR3 length: 15 amino acids. The CDR3 is CSARAMGGVHTEAFF. The CDR3 nucleotides are TGCAGTGCTAGGGCCATGGGGGGGGTCCACACTGAAGCTTTCTTT.

The table lists this clonotype with a few counts. The chain carries TRBV29-1 and TRBJ2-3; 9 bases match TRBD2. Per the germline V gene, CDR1 is SQVTM and CDR2 is ANQGSEA. CDR3 size: 14 residues. Germline trimming cut 3 bases from V and 3 bases from J; bases unmatched to any gene: 4. The CDR3 loop is CSVDGGGATDTQYF. The CDR3 DNA is TGCAGCGTTGATGGCGGGGGGGCAACAGATACGCAGTATTTT.

This clonotype was found a few times. V is TRBV19 and J is TRBJ2-7, with 9 bases lining up with TRBD2. Germline loops: CDR1 LNHDA, CDR2 SQIVND (reference sequence). The CDR3 covers 14 residues. V was pared by 9 bases and J by 1 base, with 7 bases of the junction left unmatched. In DNA, the CDR3 is TGTGCCAGCCCTGGGACTAGCCTATCCTACGAGCAGTACTTC. As protein: CASPGTSLSYEQYF.